These T cell receptor beta chains were read from a single sample in a study of T cell repertoires in cytomegalovirus infection. Their antigens remain unidentified. Via MiXCR, TCRdb re-called the reads, giving one row per CDR3 protein. The data contain roughly 700,000 distinct CDR3 sequences, about 33% of them seen just once; the ten biggest clones take up about 18%. The material was cultured PBMCs, obtained from culture after CMV antigen stimulation. The receptors were sampled from a human donor in good health (CMV status not recorded). Some clones in this sample may be carry-over from other donors' samples. Each CDR3 is given with its conserved first and last residue. D genes are given only for firm matches. Size is omitted from some rows. Given values are once, few, many or a class for expanded clones.

>TRBV7-9|TRBJ1-2|once|TRBD1
TGTGCCAGCAGCATACCCCGGACAGGGACGACCCAGGGGTACTATGGCTACACCTTC
CASSIPRTGTTQGYYGYTF
>TRBV11-2|TRBJ2-7|few|TRBD2
TGTGCCAGCAGCTTCCCTCTCGGCGGGAGGTACGAGCAGTACTTC
CASSFPLGGRYEQYF
>TRBV20-1|TRBJ2-4|-|TRBD1
TGCAGTGCCCAAGGGACAGGGGTAAACATTCAGTACTTC
CSAQGTGVNIQYF
>TRBV7-6|TRBJ1-2|-|-
TGTGCCAGCAGCTTAGTAGCGGAGTATGGCTACACCTTC
CASSLVAEYGYTF
>TRBV7-2|TRBJ1-5|-|-
TGTGCCAGCAGCCTTTCGTATTATAGCAATCAGCCCCAGCATTTT
CASSLSYYSNQPQHF
>TRBV7-8|TRBJ1-5|many|-
TGTGCCAGCAGCTTAGCACGGACGTTGAATCAGCCCCAGCATTTT
CASSLARTLNQPQHF
>TRBV20-1|TRBJ1-2|-|TRBD1
TGCAGTGCTAGAGTAGACAGGGCGAACTATGGCTACACCTTC
CSARVDRANYGYTF
>TRBV4-2|TRBJ2-3|-|TRBD2
TGTGCCAGCAGCAAAGAAACAGCGGGGGGCCCCTATACGCAGTATTTT
CASSKETAGGPYTQYF
>TRBV19|TRBJ2-1|few|-
TGTGCCAGTACCCCCGGGACTGAAAGGCATGAGCAGTTCTTC
CASTPGTERHEQFF
>TRBV7-6|TRBJ1-1|-|TRBD1
TGTGCCAGCAGCTTCGGGTTGGGGGTCGACAGGGCCATGAACACTGAAGCTTTCTTT
CASSFGLGVDRAMNTEAFF
>TRBV6-1|TRBJ2-7|-|-
TGTGCCAGCAGACGGGACGGTCCCTACGAGCAGTACTTC
CASRRDGPYEQYF
>TRBV7-2|TRBJ1-2|-|TRBD1
TGTGCCAGCAGGCAGACAGGGAGTAACGGCTACACCTTC
CASRQTGSNGYTF
>TRBV7-2|TRBJ1-1|many|-
TGTGCCAGCAGCTTAGTAGGTTGGATGAACACTGAAGCTTTCTTT
CASSLVGWMNTEAFF
>TRBV12-3/TRBV12-4|TRBJ2-1|-|-
TGTGCCAGCAGTTTTATGGGACATTACAATGAGCAGTTCTTC
CASSFMGHYNEQFF
>TRBV29-1|TRBJ1-1|few|-
TGCAGCGTTGAAGAGGATAAGAGAGGGGAAGCTTTCTTT
CSVEEDKRGEAFF
>TRBV20-1|TRBJ1-2|-|TRBD1
TGCAGTGCTAGCCGGGACAGCGTGTTCTATGGCTACACCTTC
CSASRDSVFYGYTF
>TRBV7-9|TRBJ2-7|few|TRBD1
TGTGCCAGCAGCCACCCCAGGGGGCTGTACGAGCAGTACTTC
CASSHPRGLYEQYF
>TRBV20-1|TRBJ1-2|few|TRBD1
TGCAGTGCTAGATTGGGACAGGGGGAAGACTATGGCTACACCTTC
CSARLGQGEDYGYTF
>TRBV6-6|TRBJ2-7|few|-
TGTGCCAGCAGTTATGGGCTCAACGAGCAGTACTTC
CASSYGLNEQYF
>TRBV7-2|TRBJ1-5|many|-
TGTGCCAGCAGCCTGAAACTCGGGCCGCAGCCCCAGCATTTT
CASSLKLGPQPQHF
>TRBV7-2|TRBJ2-5|-|-
TGTGCCAGCAGCTGGGGGGGCCCTCCCCAAGAGACCCAGTACTTC
CASSWGGPPQETQYF
>TRBV6-2/TRBV6-3|TRBJ1-5|-|-
TGTGCCACCAGCGAGAGAAATCAGCCCCAGCATTTT
CATSERNQPQHF
>TRBV2|TRBJ1-4|-|-
TGTGCCAGCAGAAACACCCGGAATGAAAAACTGTTTTTT
CASRNTRNEKLFF
>TRBV7-2|TRBJ2-7|many|-
TGTGCCACCTCCCCAAGCACGGGAACTTTCTACGAGCAGTACTTC
CATSPSTGTFYEQYF
>TRBV4-2|TRBJ2-1|few|-
TGTGCCAGCAGCGCCCCCACTGGGATAGACTACAATGAGCAGTTCTTC
CASSAPTGIDYNEQFF
>TRBV12-3/TRBV12-4|TRBJ2-7|few|-
TGTGCCAGCAGTTGGAGTCCCACCTACGAGCAGTACTTC
CASSWSPTYEQYF
>TRBV5-1|TRBJ2-3|few|TRBD2
TGCGCCAGCAGCTTCTCCGGGACTAGCAGCACAGATACGCAGTATTTT
CASSFSGTSSTDTQYF
>TRBV6-5|TRBJ2-1|-|TRBD2
TGTGCCAGCAGCCAGTCGGGACTAGCGGGAGGTGGGTCCTACAATGAGCAGTTCTTC
CASSQSGLAGGGSYNEQFF
>TRBV24-1|TRBJ1-2|-|-
TGTGCCACCAGCGGTCCCTGGGACTATGGCTACACCTTC
CATSGPWDYGYTF
>TRBV7-9|TRBJ1-5|-|TRBD1
TGTGCCAGCAGCTCAGTCTTACAGGGGGCTGGCAATCAGCCCCAGCATTTT
CASSSVLQGAGNQPQHF
>TRBV14|TRBJ2-3|once|-
TGTGCCAGCAGCCAAGAATTGGGGTCCGATACGCAGTATTTT
CASSQELGSDTQYF
>TRBV12-3/TRBV12-4|TRBJ2-1|-|TRBD2
TGTGCCAGCAGTTCCTCTAGCGGGGGGAATGAGCAGTTCTTC
CASSSSSGGNEQFF
>TRBV7-2|TRBJ1-3|many|-
TGTGCCAGCAGCGTATCATCAACCTCTGGAAACACCATATATTTT
CASSVSSTSGNTIYF
>TRBV5-6|TRBJ2-6|few|-
TGTGCCAGTCAAGCGCTCCTCTCTGGGGCCAACGTCCTGACTTTC
CASQALLSGANVLTF
>TRBV20-1|TRBJ1-4|few|-
TGCAGTGCTAGAGATGGGTCAGAACCAACTAATGAAAAACTGTTTTTT
CSARDGSEPTNEKLFF
>TRBV6-4|TRBJ1-1|-|TRBD1
TGTGCCAGCAGCCGGGCCCCGGGACAGAAGAACACTGAAGCTTTCTTT
CASSRAPGQKNTEAFF
>TRBV19|TRBJ1-5|few|-
TGTGCCAGTAGTATCGAAAATCAGCCCCAGCATTTT
CASSIENQPQHF
>TRBV7-9|TRBJ2-3|-|-
TGTGCCAGCAGCTTACGCGGGCTCGCAGATACGCAGTATTTT
CASSLRGLADTQYF
>TRBV20-1|TRBJ2-7|-|TRBD1
TGCAGTGCTAGGCGAGGACAGGGGGCCTACGAGCAGTACTTC
CSARRGQGAYEQYF
>TRBV29-1|TRBJ1-6|-|TRBD1
TGCAGCGTGCGGGACAGCTCCTATAATTCACCCCTCCACTTT
CSVRDSSYNSPLHF
>TRBV5-6|TRBJ2-7|few|-
TGTGCCAGCAGCCGTCAGCCGTACGAGCAGTACTTC
CASSRQPYEQYF
>TRBV7-2|TRBJ1-6|few|TRBD1
TGTGCCAGCAGCCCTAACGGGGACAGGGGGAATTCACCCCTCCACTTT
CASSPNGDRGNSPLHF
>TRBV2|TRBJ1-5|-|-
TGTGCCAGCAGTGAAGAAACCCAACAGCCCCAGCATTTT
CASSEETQQPQHF
>TRBV7-2|TRBJ2-7|many|TRBD1
TGTGCCAGCAGCCCCGGGACAGGCGTCCGATACGAGCAGTACTTC
CASSPGTGVRYEQYF
>TRBV20-1|TRBJ2-2|-|-
TGCAGTGCTCCCAGACAGCCCGCGAACACCGGGGAGCTGTTTTTT
CSAPRQPANTGELFF
>TRBV2|TRBJ2-5|few|-
TGTGCCAGCAGTTTACAGGGATCGCGCCAAGAGACCCAGTACTTC
CASSLQGSRQETQYF